This entry concerns a single T cell receptor beta chain. No cognate antigen has been identified for it. No much larger clone exists at a distance of one base, and base qualities are not known. This record belongs to a study of regulatory T cells in long-lasting Graves disease (dated by TCRdb to the early 2020s). A note on the overall study: Newly diagnosed Graves' disease patients had taken antithyroid drugs for less than 3 months. The study was conducted in China and was registered as a clinical trial. Patients with persistent Graves' disease were compared with patients with newly diagnosed Graves' disease using TCR sequencing and RNA sequencing of peripheral blood. A total of about 33 samples underwent TCR sequencing, from roughly 13 patients with persistent Graves' disease and 20 or so patients with newly diagnosed Graves' disease.

The germline V gene (reference sequence) supplies CDR1 DFQATT and CDR2 SNEGSKA. Counted from cysteine to phenylalanine, this CDR3 has 17 amino acids. Of all the DNA, just the CDR3 is kept, 51 bases in frame from base 1. Here V drops 1 base and J drops 4 bases, and the junction holds 12 bases not matched to any gene. What the research found in general, with its limitations: The authors noted that the small sample size was a limitation that may lower accuracy. Only peripheral blood was studied, because thyroid tissue, the primary lesion, was inaccessible. Compared with newly diagnosed patients, persistent Graves' disease patients had lower TCR Shannon entropy and fewer highly expanded clones, which suggests clonal expansion. More public clonotypes were shared among persistent patients (2,741) than among newly diagnosed patients (more than 950). Persistent disease showed preferential use of TRBV28, TRBJ1-2 and TRBJ2-5, whereas newly diagnosed disease favored TRBV20-1 and TRBJ2-1. Only the TCR beta chain was sequenced and analyzed.

Libraries were made using multiplex PCR. Sequencing relied on an Illumina HiSeq 4000. iRepertoire HTBI primers and Arm-PCR amplification of CDR3 regions were used to construct TCR beta libraries. PCR products were gel purified before sequencing. Turning to the authors' computational methods: Gene usage analysis of CDR3 amino acid clonotypes used the approximately 56 TRBV and some 15 TRBJ segments found across samples. Filtered high-quality paired reads were merged into contigs using COPE and FqMerger. Contigs were aligned with BLAST to IMGT TRBV, TRBD and TRBJ reference genes, and CDR3 was defined per IMGT. Clonotypes above 0.1% frequency were classified as highly expanded clones. Shannon entropy served as the measure of repertoire diversity, while the Gini coefficient captured V-J evenness. Public clonotypes were defined as clonotypes shared by more than one individual. TCRdb reprocessed the public reads (quality trimming at Q25 with fastp, clone calling with MiXCR) and kept in-frame beta chains. Rows merge per CDR3 protein into single entries with the most common DNA and genes. Here the V and J calls rest on TCRdb's processing, not on the authors' analysis. A total of more than 400,000 distinct CDR3 sequences appear in this sample, under 20% of them only once. The top ten constitute 10% to 15% of the sample.

This sample's time point label indicates: newly diagnosed GD, antithyroid drugs for less than 3 months. For both TCR sequencing and RNA sequencing, RNA was extracted from PBMCs in TRIzol. The diagnosis of Graves' disease was made according to American Thyroid Association guidelines. The patients came from an endocrinology department in Xi'an, China. Each patient gave approximately 9 milliliters of peripheral blood, collected in an EDTA anticoagulant tube. Ficoll Paque Plus density gradient separation was used to isolate PBMCs, and no further T cell sorting was performed. An Agilent 2100 Bioanalyzer and agarose gel were used to assess RNA quality, and a NanoDrop 2000 was used to measure RNA concentration. The data also belong to a second study, concerning T cells in Graves' hyperthyroidism and ophthalmopathy. Looking at the second paper: A patient counted as having stable Graves' hyperthyroidism if no progression to ophthalmopathy occurred over 18 months of follow-up. The hyperthyroidism patients were between 18 and 65 years old and newly diagnosed, with a disease duration of less than 2 months. Patients with uncontrolled infections, other autoimmune diseases, pregnancy or lactation were excluded. Diagnoses relied on clinical symptoms, serum thyroxine and TRAb, thyroid ultrasound and orbital computed tomography. The first round of RT-PCR for the TCR CDR3 was performed with the HTBI primer set and the Qiagen OneStep RT-PCR kit. Most expanded thyroid clonotypes (frequency above 0.001) were also detected in blood, suggesting blood repertoires may reflect thyroid immune responses. A model built on a 13 V-J signature distinguished ophthalmopathy from stable hyperthyroidism, reaching 87.88% sensitivity and around 81% specificity in cross-validation and 80%/75% in testing. In validation, the model predicted progression to ophthalmopathy with around 71% sensitivity and roughly 72% specificity, a median of approximately 6.7 months before onset. A discovery cohort of approximately 100 patients, approximately 44 with Graves' ophthalmopathy and approximately 60 with stable Graves' hyperthyroidism, was used to find distinguishing TCR V-J signatures. Prospective prediction of ophthalmopathy was tested in an independent validation cohort consisting of fewer than 20 hyperthyroidism patients and some 15 patients who later progressed to ophthalmopathy. The 100 or so discovery patients were divided at random into training and test sets in a 7:3 ratio. The study also compared thyroid tissue and blood T-cell repertoires from roughly 6 Graves' hyperthyroidism patients. After blood sampling, hyperthyroidism patients were treated with methimazole at a starting dose of 30 mg daily, and ophthalmopathy patients were treated with high-dose intravenous methylprednisolone. The libraries were constructed in a second round of multiplex PCR and then size-selected and purified. The libraries were sequenced on an Illumina HiSeq2000 using paired-end 100 bp reads. SOAPnuke was used to process the raw data, with reads discarded if the reads contained adapters or uncalled bases, had a mean Phred below 15, or lacked an exact constant-primer or identifier match. High-quality paired reads were merged with COPE v1.2.5, and unique nucleotide sequences were defined as clonotypes. Clonotypes were aligned to IMGT TRBV, TRBD and TRBJ reference segments using MiTCR v1.1. Analysis was restricted to V-J combinations with a frequency above 0.0001, which covered 98% to 99.2% of repertoires. A TCS score was defined as the ratio of F50 (clonal expansion) to E x V (chaos), with BLOSUM62-based TCRdist applied between CDR3 peptides within each V-J. Welch's t-statistics and random forest reduced fewer than 600 V-J features to some 14, which were used in a naive Bayes classifier (R e1071). No statistical method was used to set the sample size in advance, and investigators knew the group allocation. The paper describes TCR Vbeta CDR3 sequencing of more than 120 peripheral blood samples, made up of 43 ophthalmopathy patients, roughly 80 hyperthyroidism patients and about 17 progressor patients.

The specimen comprised peripheral blood mononuclear cells (PBMCs), sampled at new diagnosis, from a patient treated with antithyroid drugs. This sequence was found in a man in his forties with Graves disease. Donor details come from another sample of the same person, matched by shared clones. In this chain, TRBV20-1 is recombined with TRBJ2-2, with 7 junctional bases fitting TRBD1. The sequenced DNA: TGCAGTGCTAGAGGCTCGAGAGACAGGGATAGCACCGGGGAGCTGTTTTTT. Translated, this gives CSARGSRDRDSTGELFF.